The clone carrying this TCR beta chain was detected a few times. The sample belongs to a study of response to subunit inactivated influenza vaccine. TCRdb independently ran MiXCR on the RT-PCR reads; one entry per CDR3 protein. The repertoire holds around 490,000 distinct CDR3 sequences, with 7.6% as singletons. Germline CDR1 and CDR2: SNHLY and FYNNEI. CDR3 size: 13 residues. V gave up 5 bases and J gave up 4 bases, with 11 bases separating them. The material sequenced was PBMCs from blood, taken roughly 24 months after vaccination. This sequence originates from a man aged 50 to 69 who received an inactivated influenza vaccine. The V and J genes are TRBV2 and TRBJ1-1; TRBD1 is a possible D gene (6 bases). CDR3 sequence reads: CASSPTGLTEAFF. CDR3 sequence (DNA): TGTGCCAGCAGTCCAACAGGGCTCACTGAAGCTTTCTTT.